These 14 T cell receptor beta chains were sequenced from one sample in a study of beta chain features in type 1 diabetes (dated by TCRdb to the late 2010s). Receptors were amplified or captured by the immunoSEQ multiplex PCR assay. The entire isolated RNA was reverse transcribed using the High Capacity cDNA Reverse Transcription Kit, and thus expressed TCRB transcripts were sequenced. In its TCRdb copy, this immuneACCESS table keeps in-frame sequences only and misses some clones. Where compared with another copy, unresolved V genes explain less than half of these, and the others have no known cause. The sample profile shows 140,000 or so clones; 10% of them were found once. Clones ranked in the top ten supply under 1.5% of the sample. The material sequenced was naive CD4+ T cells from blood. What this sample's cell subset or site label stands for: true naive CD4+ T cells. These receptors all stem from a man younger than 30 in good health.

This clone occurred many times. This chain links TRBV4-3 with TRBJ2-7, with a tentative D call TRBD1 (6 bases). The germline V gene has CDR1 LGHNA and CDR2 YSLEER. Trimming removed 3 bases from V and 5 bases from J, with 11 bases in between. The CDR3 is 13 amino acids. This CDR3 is CASSHGNRDEQYF. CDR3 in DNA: TGCGCCAGCAGCCATGGTAACAGGGACGAGCAGTACTTC.

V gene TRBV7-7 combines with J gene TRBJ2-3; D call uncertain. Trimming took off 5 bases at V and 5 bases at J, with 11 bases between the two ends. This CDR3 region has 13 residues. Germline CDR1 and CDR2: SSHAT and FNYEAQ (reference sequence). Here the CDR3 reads CASSNKIRDTQYF. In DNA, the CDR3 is TGTGCCAGCAGCAATAAGATCAGAGATACGCAGTATTTT.

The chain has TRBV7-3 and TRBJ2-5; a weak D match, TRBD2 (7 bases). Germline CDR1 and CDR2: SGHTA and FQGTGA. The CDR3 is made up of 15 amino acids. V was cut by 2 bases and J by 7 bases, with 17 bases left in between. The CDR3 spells CASSLGGATRGTQYF. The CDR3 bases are TGTGCCAGCAGCTTAGGGGGGGCGACCCGGGGGACCCAGTACTTC.

The CDR3 nucleotides read TGTGCCAGCAGCCAAATGAATCGATTGGAGGAGCAGTACTTC. Protein sequence: CASSQMNRLEEQYF. The rearrangement uses TRBV5-6 and TRBJ2-7; D gene uncertain. The germline CDR1 and CDR2 sequences are SGHDT and YYEEEE. The CDR3 contains 14 residues. With 4 bases removed from V and 7 bases from J, the gap between germline ends came to 18 bases.

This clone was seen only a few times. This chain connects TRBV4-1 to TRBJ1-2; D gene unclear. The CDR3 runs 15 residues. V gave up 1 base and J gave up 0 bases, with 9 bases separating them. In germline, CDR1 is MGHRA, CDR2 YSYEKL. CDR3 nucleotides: TGCGCCAGCAGCCAAGGCCCGGGGTCTAACTATGGCTACACCTTC. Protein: CASSQGPGSNYGYTF.

The CDR3 reads CASSFPLQGQFF. Written as DNA, the CDR3 is TGTGCCAGCAGCTTTCCCCTACAGGGGCAGTTCTTC. V usage is TRBV7-9 and J usage is TRBJ2-1, with TRBD1 as a possible D gene (6 bases). The CDR3 is 12 residues long. Germline CDR1 is SEHNR and CDR2 is FQNEAQ (reference sequence). The V and J ends lost 3 bases and 12 bases respectively, with 12 bases between them. Full variable domain (missing parts from reference TRBV7-9 and TRBJ2-1): DTGVSQNPRHKITKRGQNVTFRCDPISEHNRLYWYRQTLGQGPEFLTYFQNEAQLEKSRLLSDRFSAERPKGSFSTLEIQRTEQGDSAMYLCASSFPLQGQFFGPGTRLTVL.

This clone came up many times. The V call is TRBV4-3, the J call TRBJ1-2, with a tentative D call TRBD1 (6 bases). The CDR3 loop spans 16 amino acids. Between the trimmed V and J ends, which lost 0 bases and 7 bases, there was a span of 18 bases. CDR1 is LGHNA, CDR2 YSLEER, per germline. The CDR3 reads CASSQDPTTGRSGYTF. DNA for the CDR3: TGCGCCAGCAGCCAAGATCCGACAACAGGGCGGAGTGGCTACACCTTC.

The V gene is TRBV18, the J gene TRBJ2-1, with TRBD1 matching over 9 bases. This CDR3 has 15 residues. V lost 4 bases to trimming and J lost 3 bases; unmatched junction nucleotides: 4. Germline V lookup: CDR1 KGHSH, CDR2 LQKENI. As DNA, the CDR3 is TGTGCCAGCTCACAACCGGGACAGGGCTACAATGAGCAGTTCTTC. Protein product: CASSQPGQGYNEQFF.

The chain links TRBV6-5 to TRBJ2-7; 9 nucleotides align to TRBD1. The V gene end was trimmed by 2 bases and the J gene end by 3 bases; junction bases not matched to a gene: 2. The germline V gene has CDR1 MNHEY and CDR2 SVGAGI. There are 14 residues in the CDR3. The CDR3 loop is CASSYRDRVYEQYF. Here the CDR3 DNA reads TGTGCCAGCAGTTACCGGGACAGGGTCTACGAGCAGTACTTC.

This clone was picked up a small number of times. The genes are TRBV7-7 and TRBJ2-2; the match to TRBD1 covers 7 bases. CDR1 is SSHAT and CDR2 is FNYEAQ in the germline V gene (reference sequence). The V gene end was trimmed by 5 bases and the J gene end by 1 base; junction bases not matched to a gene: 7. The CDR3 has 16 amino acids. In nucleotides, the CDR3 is TGTGCCAGCAGCCAAGACAGGGCCGAGAACACCGGGGAGCTGTTTTTT. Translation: CASSQDRAENTGELFF.

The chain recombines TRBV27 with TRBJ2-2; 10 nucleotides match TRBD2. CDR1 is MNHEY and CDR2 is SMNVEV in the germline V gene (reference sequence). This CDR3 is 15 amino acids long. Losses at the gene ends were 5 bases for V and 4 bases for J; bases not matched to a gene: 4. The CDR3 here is CASSSGGAGTGELFF. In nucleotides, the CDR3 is TGTGCCAGCAGTAGCGGGGGGGCGGGCACCGGGGAGCTGTTTTTT.

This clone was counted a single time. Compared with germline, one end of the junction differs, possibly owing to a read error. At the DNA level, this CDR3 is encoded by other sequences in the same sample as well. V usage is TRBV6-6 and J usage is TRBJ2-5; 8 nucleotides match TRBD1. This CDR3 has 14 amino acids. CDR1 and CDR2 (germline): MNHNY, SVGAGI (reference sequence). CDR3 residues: CASRDLTGGETQYF. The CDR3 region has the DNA TGTGCAAGCAGAGATCTCACAGGGGGAGAGACCCAGTACTTC.

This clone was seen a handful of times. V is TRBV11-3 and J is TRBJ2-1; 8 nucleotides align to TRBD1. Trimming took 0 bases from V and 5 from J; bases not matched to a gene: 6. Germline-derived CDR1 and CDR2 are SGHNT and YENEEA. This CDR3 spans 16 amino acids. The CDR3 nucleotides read TGTGCCAGCAGCTTAGATGGACAGGGAGGACACAATGAGCAGTTCTTC. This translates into CASSLDGQGGHNEQFF.

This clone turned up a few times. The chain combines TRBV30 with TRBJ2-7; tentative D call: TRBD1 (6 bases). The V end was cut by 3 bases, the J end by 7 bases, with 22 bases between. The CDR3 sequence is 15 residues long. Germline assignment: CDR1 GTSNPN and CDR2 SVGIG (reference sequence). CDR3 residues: CAWSQPGVTGREQYF. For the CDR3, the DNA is TGTGCCTGGAGCCAGCCCGGGGTCACAGGGAGAGAGCAGTACTTC.